This T cell receptor (beta chain) derives from a study of cytomegalovirus exposure and HLA in healthy donors. PCR primers comprised 60 Vbeta and 13 Jbeta primers. Method: immunoSEQ multiplex PCR; TCRdb's copy keeps in-frame clones and lacks some. The sample includes tens of thousands of clones. CDR1 and CDR2 from the germline V gene are LNHDA and SQIVND (reference sequence). V lost 4 bases to trimming and J lost 2 bases; unmatched junction nucleotides: 9. This CDR3 has 16 amino acids. Of note for this clone: Its specificity is not known.

Whole-study results and caveats: Cytomegalovirus association was assigned to about 150 TCR beta chains.

The rearrangement links TRBV19 to TRBJ2-7; 9 nucleotides match TRBD1. Sequenced material: PBMCs. This clonotype was sampled from a man in his 60s in good health and CMV-seropositive. The CDR3 region is CASSKTGTGSAYEQYF. CDR3 coding DNA: TGTGCCAGTAGTAAAACCGGGACAGGGTCCGCCTACGAGCAGTACTTC.